These 10 T cell receptor beta chains were sequenced from one sample in a study of blood T cell repertoires in COVID-19. Data came from immunoSEQ multiplex PCR; TCRdb stores just in-frame clones and leaves some out. The sample shows some 320,000 clones, roughly nine tenths of them seen only once. Sequenced sample: PBMCs or T cells enriched from blood (not recorded which). These receptors were collected from a man aged 60 to 75 who had recovered from COVID-19.

The chain links TRBV30 to TRBJ2-7; 10 positions match TRBD2. Per germline, CDR1 GTSNPN and CDR2 SVGIG (reference sequence). Trimming cost V 3 bases and J 4 bases; bases outside gene matches: 3. This CDR3 is built from 13 residues. The CDR3 coding sequence is TGTGCCTGGAGCCTAGCGGGGGCTTACGAGCAGTACTTC. Translation: CAWSLAGAYEQYF.

The chain links TRBV29-1 to TRBJ1-1; 7 positions match TRBD1. Trimming removed 6 bases from V and 10 bases from J; junction bases left unmatched: 14. CDR1 is SQVTM, CDR2 ANQGSEA, per germline. The CDR3 runs to 13 residues. The CDR3 sequence is CSVANRGLLGAFF. In DNA form, the CDR3 reads TGCAGCGTAGCCAACAGGGGACTTCTCGGAGCTTTCTTT.

This sequence joins TRBV12-3 or TRBV12-4 and TRBJ1-4; D gene uncertain. The CDR3 runs to 13 residues. The V end was cut by 5 bases, the J end by 4 bases, with 8 bases between. CDR3 in amino acids: CASSTGGNEKLFF. In DNA form, the CDR3 reads TGTGCCAGCAGTACGGGTGGTAATGAAAAACTGTTTTTT.

The V gene is TRBV18, the J gene TRBJ2-5, with TRBD1 matching over 7 bases. Trimming cost V 6 bases and J 2 bases; bases outside gene matches: 12. Germline V gene data show CDR1 as KGHSH and CDR2 as LQKENI. The CDR3 is made up of 16 amino acids. The CDR3 here is CASSPRSWTGQETQYF. DNA of the CDR3: TGTGCCAGCTCCCCCCGATCTTGGACAGGACAAGAGACCCAGTACTTC. Looking up the rest from reference TRBV18 and TRBJ2-5 gives the full variable domain: NAGVMQNPRHLVRRRGQEARLRCSPMKGHSHVYWYRQLPEEGLKFMVYLQKENIIDESGMPKERFSAEFPKEGPSILRIQQVVRGDSAAYFCASSPRSWTGQETQYFGPGTRLLVL.

The V call is TRBV7-9, the J call TRBJ2-4; a possible D gene is TRBD1 (6 bases). With 5 bases removed from V and 0 bases from J, the gap between germline ends came to 20 bases. The CDR3 totals 18 residues. Germline values: CDR1 SEHNR, CDR2 FQNEAQ (reference sequence). In DNA, the CDR3 is TGTGCCAGCAGCCCCCGGACAGATCAGACCTTAGCCAAAAACATTCAGTACTTC. Protein product: CASSPRTDQTLAKNIQYF.

The V call is TRBV9, the J call TRBJ2-3, with a tentative D call TRBD2 (6 bases). V lost 4 bases to trimming and J lost 3 bases, with 21 bases between them. The CDR3 length is 17 residues. Germline V CDR1 and CDR2: SGDLS, YYNGEE. The CDR3 nucleotides are TGTGCCAGCAGCCCGAGGGACGCCACTGGGGGGACAGATACGCAGTATTTT. Translating it yields CASSPRDATGGTDTQYF.

This chain connects TRBV6-6 to TRBJ1-1; 9 bases map to TRBD1. With 7 bases clipped from V and 0 bases from J, the junction kept 3 bases outside the gene matches. Per germline, CDR1 MNHNY and CDR2 SVGAGI (reference sequence). The length of the CDR3 is 14 residues. CDR3 nucleotides: TGTGCCAGCACCGGGACAGGGATGAACACTGAAGCTTTCTTT. Protein sequence: CASTGTGMNTEAFF.

This clone was picked up one time. The chain couples TRBV27 to TRBJ1-2; the D is unclear. CDR3 size: 13 residues. The V end was cut by 5 bases, the J end by 8 bases, with 15 bases between. Germline V gene data show CDR1 as MNHEY and CDR2 as SMNVEV (reference sequence). The CDR3, as DNA: TGTGCCAGCAGTAGGGCGGGGTCGGGAGGCTACACCTTC. Amino acid sequence: CASSRAGSGGYTF.

In this sample, this clone turned up a few times. The rearrangement links TRBV7-9 to TRBJ2-7; 7 nucleotides align to TRBD2. The CDR3 has 15 residues. Per germline, CDR1 SEHNR and CDR2 FQNEAQ (reference sequence). With V trimmed by 3 bases and J by 6 bases, 11 bases remained unmatched. Here the CDR3 reads CASSLGGSSVREQYF. The CDR3 DNA reads as TGTGCCAGCAGCTTGGGGGGGTCCTCGGTACGCGAGCAGTACTTC.

The chain recombines TRBV24-1 with TRBJ2-2; tentatively, D is TRBD2 (6 bases). The CDR3 spans 17 residues. Trimming removed 2 bases from V and 0 bases from J, with 12 bases in between. The germline V gene has CDR1 KGHDR and CDR2 SFDVKD. DNA of the CDR3: TGTGCCACCAGTGATTGGGACTTGGAAGCGAACACCGGGGAGCTGTTTTTT. Its protein is CATSDWDLEANTGELFF.